This TCR beta chain emerged from a study of blood T cell repertoires in COVID-19 (dated by TCRdb to 2018 to 2021). Study-level background: The collaborator samples originated in the United States, Italy and Spain and spanned the acute and convalescent phases of COVID-19. The material from the prospective study consisted of cDNA or gDNA derived from T cells, B-cell-depleted T cells, or PBMCs. The dataset comprised deeply sampled blood TCRbeta repertoires from subjects exposed to, actively infected with, or recovered from COVID-19. The repertoires were released in a freely available public database meant as a resource for research on the immune response to SARS-CoV-2. Samples were obtained from the ongoing ImmuneRACE study (first 160 participants) and from about 1,300 subjects provided by 6 global collaborators. The sample metadata nearly always contained a de-identified subject ID, COVID-19 status, age in years and sex. Where available, HLA class I and class II types were obtained from metadata supplied by the sample provider rather than from assay-based typing. Paper-wide results and their limitations: Clinical and demographic metadata were provided uncurated, with the amount varying by source and participant.

The immunoSEQ Assay, a bias-controlled multiplex PCR, was used to amplify TCRbeta CDR3 regions from genomic DNA. The original pipeline was this. Nucleated cell counts per sample were estimated from amplification of reference gene primers within the assay. To quantify the absolute abundance of each unique TCRbeta CDR3 rearrangement, sequence reads were collapsed and filtered. Productive Simpson clonality was computed per sample as the square root of Simpson's diversity index over productive rearrangements. Not all clones reach the TCRdb copy of this immuneACCESS table, which keeps in-frame sequences only. Checked studies attribute under half of the gap to unresolved V genes and leave the rest unexplained. The DNA gave D and trimming, while V, J and clone size come from that table. The sample yields about 110,000 clones; over 65% were counted once. The ten largest clones add up to about 1.8% of the sample.

V is cut back by 8 bases and J by 4 bases, with 9 bases in the junction unmatched. CDR1 and CDR2 are read off the germline V gene (reference sequence) as LNHDA and SQIVND. The CDR3 spans 14 residues, from the cysteine through the phenylalanine. The only DNA kept is the CDR3, 42 bases in frame from the first base. This clone was detected only once. This receptor's antigen is unknown. Per-nucleotide qualities are absent, and no much larger clonotype sits a single base away. Each collaborating institution followed its own protocols to collect whole blood in K2EDTA tubes. For TCRbeta analysis, collaborator samples were shipped as frozen whole blood, as isolated PBMCs, or as DNA extracted from either sample type.

The rearranged chain carries TRBV19 and TRBJ2-7, with TRBD1 identical over 9 junction bases. The sequenced sample was peripheral blood. This sequence originates from a woman in her forties with acute or convalescent COVID-19. The nucleotides read TGTGCCAGTTCGAGGACAGGGGAGGGTTACGAGCAGTACTTC. Protein translation: CASSRTGEGYEQYF.